The rows below give T cell receptor beta chains drawn from one sample of a study of patients and donors after allogeneic stem cell transplantation. From the RT-PCR reads, TCRdb called clonotypes with MiXCR, one entry per CDR3 protein. The table has approximately 250,000 distinct CDR3 sequences, around 14% seen once. Sequenced sample: blood, either unsorted or a sorted T cell fraction (not recorded which). Receptor source: a human donor who was either an allogeneic HSCT recipient or a stem cell or donor lymphocyte infusion donor (not recorded which). It is not recorded whose cells these are; they may come from a transplant donor. CDR3s include the opening cysteine and the closing phenylalanine or tryptophan. The order of the fields is D gene, V gene, clone size, J gene, CDR3 protein, CDR3 DNA. The D gene is left open where the match is weak. A row's size may be missing; if present it is once, few, many or a size class.

d_call: -; v_call: TRBV30; clone_size: -; j_call: TRBJ1-6; cdr3_aa: CAWSVAVPNSPLHF; cdr3_nt: TGTGCCTGGAGTGTCGCCGTACCTAATTCACCCCTCCACTTT
d_call: -; v_call: TRBV4-3; clone_size: -; j_call: TRBJ2-7; cdr3_aa: CASSQDERETGYEQYF; cdr3_nt: TGCGCCAGCAGCCAAGATGAACGGGAGACCGGTTACGAGCAGTACTTC
d_call: TRBD2; v_call: TRBV27; clone_size: -; j_call: TRBJ2-1; cdr3_aa: CASSSGTSGKHNEQFF; cdr3_nt: TGTGCCAGCAGTTCCGGGACTAGCGGGAAACACAATGAGCAGTTCTTC
d_call: -; v_call: TRBV5-4; clone_size: few; j_call: TRBJ2-1; cdr3_aa: CASSLVGGQGYEQFF; cdr3_nt: TGTGCCAGCAGCTTGGTCGGGGGGCAGGGCTATGAGCAGTTCTTC
d_call: -; v_call: TRBV6-1; clone_size: -; j_call: TRBJ2-5; cdr3_aa: CASSETTIGTQYF; cdr3_nt: TGTGCCAGCAGTGAAACCACAATCGGAACCCAGTACTTC
d_call: -; v_call: TRBV18; clone_size: few; j_call: TRBJ2-7; cdr3_aa: CASSPPWSGDYEQYF; cdr3_nt: TGTGCCAGCTCACCACCGTGGTCAGGGGACTACGAGCAGTACTTC
d_call: -; v_call: TRBV24-1; clone_size: many; j_call: TRBJ1-2; cdr3_aa: CATSGDSVVPGGYTF; cdr3_nt: TGTGCCACCAGTGGTGACAGTGTCGTGCCGGGGGGCTACACCTTC
d_call: -; v_call: TRBV19; clone_size: -; j_call: TRBJ1-1; cdr3_aa: CAGSNGAAEAFF; cdr3_nt: TGTGCCGGCAGTAATGGGGCAGCTGAAGCTTTCTTT
d_call: -; v_call: TRBV6-2/TRBV6-3; clone_size: few; j_call: TRBJ2-1; cdr3_aa: CASSYLAGSHEQFF; cdr3_nt: TGTGCCAGCAGTTACCTCGCGGGGAGCCATGAGCAGTTCTTC
d_call: TRBD1; v_call: TRBV9; clone_size: few; j_call: TRBJ2-5; cdr3_aa: CASSRRQGLETQYF; cdr3_nt: TGTGCCAGCAGTCGAAGACAGGGGCTAGAGACCCAGTACTTC
d_call: -; v_call: TRBV5-1; clone_size: -; j_call: TRBJ1-2; cdr3_aa: CASSPSRNPNYGYTF; cdr3_nt: TGCGCCAGCAGCCCGTCACGGAATCCTAACTATGGCTACACCTTC
d_call: TRBD2; v_call: TRBV3-1; clone_size: few; j_call: TRBJ2-3; cdr3_aa: CATRSGLASTDTQYF; cdr3_nt: TGTGCCACCAGGTCCGGACTAGCTAGCACAGATACGCAGTATTTT
d_call: -; v_call: TRBV12-3/TRBV12-4; clone_size: few; j_call: TRBJ2-3; cdr3_aa: CASSLRGSVDTQYF; cdr3_nt: TGTGCCAGCAGTCTTAGGGGGTCGGTGGATACGCAGTATTTT
d_call: TRBD1; v_call: TRBV7-2; clone_size: -; j_call: TRBJ2-3; cdr3_aa: CASSSTGTGTDTQYF; cdr3_nt: TGTGCCAGCAGCTCGACAGGGACGGGCACAGATACGCAGTATTTT